A single sample is the source of the 13 T cell receptor beta chains below, sequenced in a study of T cells expressing NK-cell markers. TCRdb re-called the 5' RACE reads; one entry per CDR3 protein, DNA not given. Its table records roughly 180,000 distinct CDR3 sequences. Input material: blood T cells: a sorted CD56 or NKG2C T cell subset, CD4+ or CD8+ T cells, or bulk PBMC T cells (not recorded which). Every receptor here comes from a woman between 18 and 75 years old in good health.

This chain connects TRBV7-2 to TRBJ1-1. The CDR3 has 14 amino acids. The germline CDR1 and CDR2 sequences are SGHTA and FQGNSA. This chain's CDR3 is CASSLALIGTEAFF.

This chain uses TRBV12-3 or TRBV12-4 with TRBJ2-1; with no DNA, the TCRdb D assignment of TRBD1 cannot be verified. The CDR3 consists of 12 residues. The chain's CDR3 is CASRRQGLEQFF.

The chain links TRBV20-1 to TRBJ2-1; TCRdb gives TRBD1 as the D gene, but with no DNA this cannot be confirmed. The CDR3 is 12 residues long. Germline loops: CDR1 DFQATT, CDR2 SNEGSKA (reference sequence). Here the CDR3 reads CSGEIWGHEQFF.

This chain links TRBV12-3 or TRBV12-4 with TRBJ1-4. The CDR3 covers 18 residues. CDR3 sequence reads: CASSFRGLMAFRNEKLFF.

The chain links TRBV10-3 to TRBJ1-4; TCRdb outputs TRBD1, but without DNA this stays unchecked. Germline values: CDR1 ENHRY, CDR2 SYGVKD. The CDR3 is made up of 13 amino acids. CDR3: CATGTGVDEKLFF.

This chain joins TRBV18 and TRBJ2-7; the D call of TRBD1 rests on TCRdb alone, since no DNA is present to check it. The germline gives CDR1 KGHSH, CDR2 LQKENI. The CDR3 sequence is 14 residues long. CDR3 protein: CASSLGQGKYEQYF.

V and J are TRBV30 and TRBJ2-5; TCRdb's D call of TRBD1 is untestable without DNA. The CDR3 loop spans 14 amino acids. Germline V gene data show CDR1 as GTSNPN and CDR2 as SVGIG (reference sequence). CDR3: CAWGPTGGRETQYF.

The chain links TRBV5-1 to TRBJ2-2; absent DNA, TCRdb's TRBD2 call cannot be checked. The length of the CDR3 is 14 residues. Germline CDR1 is SGHRS and CDR2 is YFSETQ. CDR3 region: CASSPGLSTGELFF. Filled out from reference TRBV5-1 and TRBJ2-2, the complete variable domain reads KAGVTQTPRYLIKTRGQQVTLSCSPISGHRSVSWYQQTPGQGLQFLFEYFSETQRNKGNFPGRFSGRQFSNSRSEMNVSTLELGDSALYLCASSPGLSTGELFFGEGSRLTVL.

The V call is TRBV7-8, the J call TRBJ1-5; lacking DNA, the TRBD1 call made by TCRdb goes unchecked. The germline V gene encodes CDR1 SGHVS and CDR2 FQNEAQ. This CDR3 is built from 19 residues. The CDR3 is CASSTQSLGQGGSNQPQHF.

The gene calls are TRBV10-3 and TRBJ2-5; TCRdb outputs TRBD1, but without DNA this stays unchecked. The CDR3 extends over 15 amino acids. Germline CDR1 reads ENHRY; CDR2 reads SYGVKD. CDR3 sequence reads: CAISAGQGGAETQYF.

The chain employs TRBV30 and TRBJ2-6. Germline loops: CDR1 GTSNPN, CDR2 SVGIG (reference sequence). The CDR3 has 14 residues. CDR3: CAFPGASGANVLTF.

The chain employs TRBV5-1 and TRBJ2-7; the TCRdb D gene call, TRBD1, has no DNA to confirm it. The V gene's germline CDR1 is SGHRS and CDR2 YFSETQ. The CDR3 runs to 15 residues. CDR3 sequence: CASSYWTGPTYEQYF.

V is TRBV3-1 and J is TRBJ2-1; TCRdb picks TRBD2, but there is no DNA to check that call. CDR3 length equals 16 residues. The germline V gene encodes CDR1 LGHDT and CDR2 YNNKEL (reference sequence). The CDR3 spells CASSQPGVLAENEQFF.